The table lists the clone carrying this TCR beta chain with a count of one. Germline-derived CDR1 and CDR2 are LNHDA and SQIVND (reference sequence). The ends were cut back, 2 bases at V and 1 base at J, with 21 bases in the middle. The length of the CDR3 is 19 residues. This record belongs to a study of technical replicates of blood from a handful of donors. The table came from immunoSEQ multiplex PCR; TCRdb's copy has only in-frame clones and leaves some out. This table holds approximately 85,000 clones, roughly 94% found once. The sample comprised T cells isolated from PBMCs. This chain links TRBV19 with TRBJ1-5; tentative D call: TRBD1 (6 bases). This TCR was sampled from a human donor in good health. The CDR3 loop reads CASSIYWGGGTGSNQPQHF. CDR3 bases: TGTGCCAGTAGTATATATTGGGGAGGGGGAACGGGGAGCAATCAGCCCCAGCATTTT. Based on the CDR3 plus reference TRBV19 and TRBJ1-5, the full variable domain is DGGITQSPKYLFRKEGQNVTLSCEQNLNHDAMYWYRQDPGQGLRLIYYSQIVNDFQKGDIAEGYSVSREKKESFPLTVTSAQKNPTAFYLCASSIYWGGGTGSNQPQHFGDGTRLSIL.